What follows are 24 T cell receptor beta chains derived from one specimen sequenced in a study of CXCR3-negative and CXCR3-positive naive CD8 T cells. The study made its TRB cDNA libraries by 5' RACE, adding UMI labels. TCRdb reprocessed the 5' RACE reads, with one entry per CDR3 protein and no DNA. The sample totals about 130,000 distinct CDR3 sequences; its top ten clones hold approximately 0.3%. The material sequenced was naive CXCR3- CD8+ T cells from blood. Noted subset: CD45RO-CCR7+CD27+CD95- naive CD8+ T cells lacking CXCR3 (TNR3-). The receptors derive from a human donor in good health. Some clones in this sample may be carry-over from other donors' samples.

The chain links TRBV11-2 to TRBJ2-5; TCRdb picks TRBD2, but there is no DNA to check that call. The CDR3 is 15 residues long. The V gene's germline CDR1 is SGHAT and CDR2 FQNNGV. CDR3 sequence: CASSLVLTGRETQYF.

The rearrangement uses TRBV5-6 and TRBJ2-7; TCRdb calls TRBD1, which cannot be checked without DNA. In germline, CDR1 is SGHDT, CDR2 YYEEEE. This CDR3 has 16 residues. CDR3 region: CASSPKGTAKSYEQYF. Together with reference TRBV5-6 and TRBJ2-7, the CDR3 gives the full variable domain: DAGVTQSPTHLIKTRGQQVTLRCSPKSGHDTVSWYQQALGQGPQFIFQYYEEEERQRGNFPDRFSGHQFPNYSSELNVNALLLGDSALYLCASSPKGTAKSYEQYFGPGTRLTVT.

This rearrangement joins TRBV28 to TRBJ2-7; as DNA is missing, the TRBD1 call by TCRdb cannot be tested. CDR1 and CDR2 (germline): MDHEN, SYDVKM. CDR3 length: 18 residues. CDR3 sequence reads: CASSLLGYAVTGINEQYF.

This rearrangement joins TRBV7-2 to TRBJ2-7. The germline gives CDR1 SGHTA, CDR2 FQGNSA. This CDR3 contains 19 residues. CDR3 sequence: CASSLGTHSKLSSPYEQYF.

V gene TRBV4-2 combines with J gene TRBJ1-1; with no DNA, the TCRdb D assignment of TRBD1 cannot be verified. This CDR3 contains 15 residues. Germline V gene sequence: CDR1 LGHNA, CDR2 YNFKEQ. CDR3 residues: CASSQDGGWGTEAFF.

This chain links TRBV7-6 with TRBJ1-5. CDR1 and CDR2 from the germline V gene are SGHVS and FNYEAQ. The CDR3 is 14 amino acids. CDR3: CASSLGSRNQPQHF.

The V call is TRBV4-1, the J call TRBJ2-7; TCRdb reports TRBD1, a call that lacks DNA to check it against. In germline, CDR1 is MGHRA, CDR2 YSYEKL. The CDR3 covers 16 residues. The CDR3 loop reads CASSQAPGGAYFEQYF.

This chain uses TRBV2 with TRBJ2-7. CDR3 length equals 12 residues. Germline CDR1 and CDR2: SNHLY and FYNNEI. The CDR3 sequence: CASSPTTYEQYF.

The chain carries TRBV7-8 and TRBJ1-5; TCRdb calls TRBD1, which cannot be checked without DNA. CDR1 is SGHVS and CDR2 is FQNEAQ in the germline V gene. This CDR3 is built from 18 residues. CDR3 loop: CASSLAGPGTRSNQPQHF.

J is TRBJ2-3 and V is TRBV5-1; TCRdb names TRBD1, which stays unverified in the absence of DNA. CDR3 length equals 16 residues. In germline, CDR1 is SGHRS, CDR2 YFSETQ. CDR3 amino acids: CASSPRTGGLTDTQYF.

The rearrangement uses TRBV5-1 and TRBJ2-1. This CDR3 contains 16 residues. Germline V gene lookup returns CDR1 SGHRS and CDR2 YFSETQ. CDR3 region: CASSLVDARMDNEQFF.

The rearrangement uses TRBV5-1 and TRBJ2-7; without DNA, the TCRdb call of TRBD2 cannot be checked. This CDR3 spans 14 amino acids. In germline, CDR1 is SGHRS, CDR2 YFSETQ. Here the CDR3 reads CASSFYSGGYEQYF.

V usage is TRBV7-2 and J usage is TRBJ2-7; TCRdb's D gene call, TRBD1, goes unchecked for lack of DNA. Looked up from germline, CDR1 is SGHTA and CDR2 is FQGNSA. This CDR3 contains 15 residues. Here the CDR3 reads CASSFGTGGNHEQYF.

The chain uses TRBV20-1 and TRBJ2-1; the TCRdb D gene call, TRBD1, has no DNA to confirm it. The CDR3 has 19 residues. Per the germline V gene, CDR1 is DFQATT and CDR2 is SNEGSKA (reference sequence). CDR3 residues: CSAAVGTGDSSGSYNEQFF.

V usage is TRBV12-3 or TRBV12-4 and J usage is TRBJ2-7; TCRdb proposes TRBD2, but this gene call is untestable without DNA. This CDR3 has 15 amino acids. The CDR3 reads CASRGLAGLSYEQYF.

The CDR3 reads CASSQPGQLYNEQFF. The chain carries TRBV4-1 and TRBJ2-1; TCRdb designates TRBD1, a call that cannot be tested without DNA. This CDR3 has 15 residues. In germline, CDR1 is MGHRA, CDR2 YSYEKL.

The chain uses TRBV7-6 and TRBJ2-1; with no DNA, the TCRdb D assignment of TRBD2 cannot be verified. CDR1 is SGHVS, CDR2 FNYEAQ, per germline. The CDR3 loop spans 17 amino acids. The CDR3 reads CASSLALGALMTDEQFF. The full variable domain, in which reference TRBV7-6 and TRBJ2-1 provide the parts outside the CDR3, is GAGVSQSPRYKVTKRGQDVALRCDPISGHVSLYWYRQALGQGPEFLTYFNYEAQQDKSGLPNDRFSAERPEGSISTLTIQRTEQRDSAMYRCASSLALGALMTDEQFFGPGTRLTVL.

CDR3 protein: CASSTDPYNEQFF. The chain has TRBV12-3 or TRBV12-4 and TRBJ2-1. This CDR3 spans 13 amino acids.

V is TRBV20-1 and J is TRBJ2-1; TCRdb names TRBD2, which stays unverified in the absence of DNA. CDR3 size: 17 residues. Looked up from germline, CDR1 is DFQATT and CDR2 is SNEGSKA (reference sequence). The CDR3 sequence: CSAVPPIAGDPYNEQFF.

CDR3 amino acids: CASSPNGGGRNSPLHF. The chain joins TRBV7-6 to TRBJ1-6; there is no DNA to check the TCRdb D call of TRBD1. The V gene's germline CDR1 is SGHVS and CDR2 FNYEAQ. There are 16 residues in the CDR3. The complete variable domain, with remaining parts taken from reference TRBV7-6 and TRBJ1-6, reads GAGVSQSPRYKVTKRGQDVALRCDPISGHVSLYWYRQALGQGPEFLTYFNYEAQQDKSGLPNDRFSAERPEGSISTLTIQRTEQRDSAMYRCASSPNGGGRNSPLHFGNGTRLTVT.

Here the CDR3 reads CASSQAGQTYNEQFF. The chain links TRBV4-1 to TRBJ2-1; absent DNA, TCRdb's TRBD1 call cannot be checked. Per germline, CDR1 MGHRA and CDR2 YSYEKL. CDR3 length: 15 amino acids.

This chain uses TRBV10-3 with TRBJ1-6; TCRdb picks TRBD1, but there is no DNA to check that call. Looked up from germline, CDR1 is ENHRY and CDR2 is SYGVKD. The CDR3 runs 15 residues. This CDR3 reads CAISDQGWGNSPLHF.

The CDR3 here is CASSLVAGLGTDTQYF. The V and J genes are TRBV7-6 and TRBJ2-3; TCRdb's D call of TRBD2 is untestable without DNA. The CDR3 length is 16 residues. The germline CDR1 and CDR2 sequences are SGHVS and FNYEAQ.

The chain joins TRBV25-1 to TRBJ1-1. Germline loops: CDR1 MGHDK, CDR2 SYGVNS. The CDR3 is made up of 13 amino acids. The CDR3 region is CASSDRRDTEAFF.